This T cell receptor (beta chain) derives from a study of blood T cells in healthy people across ages. Trimming removed 2 bases from V and 4 bases from J, with 13 bases in between. The CDR3 covers 15 residues. Germline CDR1 SGHAT, CDR2 FQDESV (reference sequence). Together with a sample-barcoded 5' primer, a J-beta primer mix was included in a second PCR lasting about 7 to 12 cycles. Unique molecular identifiers of 12 random nucleotides labeled each cDNA. TCRdb fed the 5' RACE reads into MiXCR, producing one record per CDR3 protein. The sample has roughly 1.5 million distinct CDR3 sequences; less than 45% are singletons. Isolation recovered at least 6.5 million PBMCs from every sample. A note on this clonotype: Its antigen is as yet unknown.

General study findings and limits: Possibly, changes in expanded clonotypes were confounded because donor CMV status was unknown.

Source material: blood. The chain is built from TRBV11-1 and TRBJ2-3; D may be TRBD1 (5 bases). This TCR was sampled from a woman aged 18 to 35 in good health. The CDR3: CASSLLTAGSDTQYF. In nucleotides, the CDR3 is TGTGCCAGCAGCTTATTGACAGCAGGGTCAGATACGCAGTATTTT. Using reference TRBV11-1 and TRBJ2-3 for the parts outside the CDR3, the full variable domain is EAEVAQSPRYKITEKSQAVAFWCDPISGHATLYWYRQILGQGPELLVQFQDESVVDDSQLPKDRFSAERLKGVDSTLKIQPAELGDSAMYLCASSLLTAGSDTQYFGPGTRLTVL.